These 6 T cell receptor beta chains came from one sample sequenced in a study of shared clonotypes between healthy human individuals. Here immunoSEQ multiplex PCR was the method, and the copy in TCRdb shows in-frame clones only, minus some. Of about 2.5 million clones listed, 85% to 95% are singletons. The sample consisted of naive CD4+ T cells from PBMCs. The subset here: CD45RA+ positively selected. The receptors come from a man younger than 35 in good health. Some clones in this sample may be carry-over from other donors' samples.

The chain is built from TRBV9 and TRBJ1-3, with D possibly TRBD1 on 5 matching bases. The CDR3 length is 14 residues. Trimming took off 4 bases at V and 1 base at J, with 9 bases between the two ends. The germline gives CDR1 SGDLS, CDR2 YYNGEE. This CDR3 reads CASSQGRSGNTIYF. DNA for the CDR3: TGTGCCAGCAGCCAGGGCCGGTCTGGAAACACCATATATTTT.

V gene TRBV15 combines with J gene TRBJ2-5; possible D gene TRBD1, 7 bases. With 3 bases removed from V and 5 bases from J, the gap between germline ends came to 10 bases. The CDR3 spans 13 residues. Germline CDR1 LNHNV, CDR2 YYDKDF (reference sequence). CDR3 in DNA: TGTGCCACCAGCAGTTCAGGGGGGGAGACCCAGTACTTC. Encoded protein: CATSSSGGETQYF.

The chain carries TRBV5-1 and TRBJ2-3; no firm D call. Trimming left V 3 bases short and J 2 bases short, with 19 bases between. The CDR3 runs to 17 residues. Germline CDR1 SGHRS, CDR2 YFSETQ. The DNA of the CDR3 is TGCGCCAGCAGCTCCTGGGTCTCGCGAATCAACACAGATACGCAGTATTTT. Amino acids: CASSSWVSRINTDTQYF.

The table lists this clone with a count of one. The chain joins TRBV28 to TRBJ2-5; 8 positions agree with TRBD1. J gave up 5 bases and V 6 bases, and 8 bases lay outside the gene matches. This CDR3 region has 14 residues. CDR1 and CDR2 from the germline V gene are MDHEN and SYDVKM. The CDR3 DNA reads TGTGCCAGCAGCTTACAGGGGGGCTACGAGACCCAGTACTTC. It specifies CASSLQGGYETQYF. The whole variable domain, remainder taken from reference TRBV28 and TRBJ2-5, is DVKVTQSSRYLVKRTGEKVFLECVQDMDHENMFWYRQDPGLGLRLIYFSYDVKMKEKGDIPEGYSVSREKKERFSLILESASTNQTSMYLCASSLQGGYETQYFGPGTRLLVL.

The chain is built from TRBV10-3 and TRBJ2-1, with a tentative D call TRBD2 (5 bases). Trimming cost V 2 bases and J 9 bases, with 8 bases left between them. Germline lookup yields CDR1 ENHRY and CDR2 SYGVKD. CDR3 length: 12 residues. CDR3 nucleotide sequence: TGTGCCATCAGTGAGCCCGCGGGTGAGCAGTTCTTC. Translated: CAISEPAGEQFF.

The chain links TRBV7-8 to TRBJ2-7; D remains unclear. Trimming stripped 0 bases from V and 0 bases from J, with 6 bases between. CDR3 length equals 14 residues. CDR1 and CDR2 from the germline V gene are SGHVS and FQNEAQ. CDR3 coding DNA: TGTGCCAGCAGCTTAGCTATAGCCTCCTACGAGCAGTACTTC. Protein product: CASSLAIASYEQYF.